A single sample gave rise to the 20 T cell receptor beta chains below, sequenced in a study of cytomegalovirus exposure and HLA in healthy donors. Primers: 60 Vbeta forward and 13 Jbeta reverse. Profiled with immunoSEQ multiplex PCR; TCRdb holds only in-frame clones, not every one. The sample shows hundreds of thousands of clones, about 66% of them seen only once. Sequencing input: PBMCs. The receptors stem from a female donor in good health and CMV-seronegative.

The chain combines TRBV28 with TRBJ1-5, with D possibly matching TRBD1 (6 bases). Between the trimmed V and J ends, which lost 5 bases and 6 bases, there was a span of 17 bases. CDR1 is MDHEN and CDR2 is SYDVKM in the germline V gene. This CDR3 has 15 residues. As DNA, the CDR3 is TGTGCCAGCAGTACCCCGGGACACGCCGCTCAGCCCCAGCATTTT. Amino acid sequence: CASSTPGHAAQPQHF.

Note on this clone: The junction departs from germline at one end; a sequencing error may be responsible. The sample contains more than one DNA sequence encoding this CDR3. The genes are TRBV12-5 and TRBJ1-1; a possible D gene is TRBD1 (6 bases). This CDR3 has 14 residues. CDR1 and CDR2 (germline): LGHNT, FRNRAP. DNA of the CDR3: TGTGCTAGTGCCCCGGGGGGCCTGAACACTGAAGCCTTCTTT. This encodes CASAPGGLNTEAFF.

The chain links TRBV6-1 to TRBJ2-1, with unresolved D. The CDR3 is 13 amino acids. CDR1 is MNHNS, CDR2 SASEGT, per germline. With 2 bases removed from V and 7 bases from J, the gap between germline ends came to 9 bases. CDR3 in amino acids: CASSERRSNEQFF. Written as DNA, the CDR3 is TGTGCCAGCAGTGAACGGAGATCTAATGAGCAGTTCTTC.

This clone was seen more than once but under ten times. This chain connects TRBV27 to TRBJ2-7; the D is unclear. Germline-derived CDR1 and CDR2 are MNHEY and SMNVEV (reference sequence). Trimming took off 4 bases at V and 2 bases at J, with 9 bases between the two ends. This CDR3 is built from 13 residues. The CDR3 spells CASSSSGAYEQYF. DNA for the CDR3: TGTGCCAGCAGTTCCTCCGGAGCCTACGAGCAGTACTTC.

In DNA form, the CDR3 reads TGTGCCAGCAGTTTACGTCCCTCGACAGGGTGGGAGCAGTACTTC. Its translation: CASSLRPSTGWEQYF. The V call is TRBV28, the J call TRBJ2-7; 7 bases align to TRBD1. The CDR3 covers 15 residues. With 2 bases clipped from V and 7 bases from J, the junction kept 11 bases outside the gene matches. Germline CDR1 MDHEN, CDR2 SYDVKM. The full variable domain, rest sourced from reference TRBV28 and TRBJ2-7, is DVKVTQSSRYLVKRTGEKVFLECVQDMDHENMFWYRQDPGLGLRLIYFSYDVKMKEKGDIPEGYSVSREKKERFSLILESASTNQTSMYLCASSLRPSTGWEQYFGPGTRLTVT.

This clone has only one observation. The V and J genes are TRBV5-1 and TRBJ2-3; 9 nucleotides align to TRBD1. The germline gives CDR1 SGHRS, CDR2 YFSETQ. V gave up 4 bases and J gave up 2 bases; unmatched junction bases: 8. The CDR3 is 16 residues long. CDR3 sequence: CASSRTGALFTDTQYF. CDR3 coding DNA: TGCGCCAGCAGCAGGACAGGGGCCCTATTCACAGATACGCAGTATTTT.

This clone was seen a handful of times. The rearrangement uses TRBV14 and TRBJ2-5; D is possibly TRBD2 (6 bases). The germline gives CDR1 SGHDN, CDR2 FVKESK. V lost 6 bases, J lost 0 bases, and 11 bases lay in between. This CDR3 spans 14 amino acids. The CDR3 coding sequence is TGTGCCAGCAGTCAGGACTATAACCAAGAGACCCAGTACTTC. Protein: CASSQDYNQETQYF.

This chain joins TRBV10-3 and TRBJ1-1; 10 nucleotides match TRBD1. Germline-derived CDR1 and CDR2 are ENHRY and SYGVKD. V gave up 4 bases and J gave up 10 bases; unmatched junction bases: 9. CDR3 length: 14 residues. The CDR3: CAISGTGTGAGAFF. The DNA for the CDR3 is TGTGCCATCAGTGGCACCGGGACAGGGGCGGGAGCTTTCTTT.

The CDR3 sequence is CAILANTEAFF. The DNA of the CDR3 is TGTGCCATCTTGGCGAACACTGAAGCTTTCTTT. The chain recombines TRBV10-3 with TRBJ1-1; D ambiguous. V lost 8 bases, J lost 1 base, and 5 bases lay in between. Germline V gives CDR1 ENHRY, CDR2 SYGVKD. CDR3 length equals 11 residues.

This clone was seen a handful of times. The chain employs TRBV14 and TRBJ2-5, with 12 bases lining up with TRBD2. The length of the CDR3 is 16 residues. Germline CDR1 and CDR2: SGHDN and FVKESK. V was pared by 4 bases and J by 5 bases, with 8 bases of the junction left unmatched. The CDR3 DNA is TGTGCCAGCAGCCTGCGACTAGCGGGAGTAGGGGAGACCCAGTACTTC. Translating gives CASSLRLAGVGETQYF. The variable domain in full, with the rest retrieved from reference TRBV14 and TRBJ2-5, is EAGVTQFPSHSVIEKGQTVTLRCDPISGHDNLYWYRRVMGKEIKFLLHFVKESKQDESGMPNNRFLAERTGGTYSTLKVQPAELEDSGVYFCASSLRLAGVGETQYFGPGTRLLVL.

Only a few counts were recorded for this clone. This chain links TRBV6-5 with TRBJ1-2; D unclear. Germline CDR1 and CDR2: MNHEY and SVGAGI. The V and J ends lost 4 bases and 0 bases respectively, with 12 bases between them. The CDR3 covers 15 residues. The DNA of the CDR3 is TGTGCCAGCAGTTGGACCGGAGGATCTAACTATGGCTACACCTTC. Its protein product is CASSWTGGSNYGYTF.

This chain joins TRBV19 and TRBJ2-5; 14 bases align to TRBD2. The CDR3 runs 19 residues. Germline-derived CDR1 and CDR2 are LNHDA and SQIVND (reference sequence). Trimming cost V 5 bases and J 5 bases; bases outside gene matches: 16. Written as DNA, the CDR3 is TGTGCCAGTAGTCATCCGGGACTAGCGGGAGTACCTGAGTGGGAGACCCAGTACTTC. Translated: CASSHPGLAGVPEWETQYF.

This rearrangement joins TRBV27 to TRBJ2-1; TRBD2 matches at 10 bases. CDR1 is MNHEY and CDR2 is SMNVEV in the germline V gene (reference sequence). J gave up 3 bases and V 8 bases, and 4 bases lay outside the gene matches. The CDR3 sequence is 14 residues long. This CDR3 reads CASGWTSGYNEQFF. The CDR3 DNA sequence: TGTGCCAGCGGGTGGACTAGCGGCTACAATGAGCAGTTCTTC.

V and J are TRBV6-1 and TRBJ2-1; 9 bases are a match to TRBD1. Germline assignment: CDR1 MNHNS and CDR2 SASEGT. V trimming: 5 bases; J trimming: 8 bases; junction bases outside the gene matches: 7. The CDR3 runs to 14 residues. The CDR3 protein is CASSPGTGRYEQFF. The CDR3 DNA is TGTGCCAGCAGTCCCGGGACAGGGAGGTATGAGCAGTTCTTC.

This clone was recorded a few times. This sequence joins TRBV4-2 and TRBJ1-2; 11 bases match TRBD1. Germline CDR1 reads LGHNA; CDR2 reads YNFKEQ. The CDR3 has 16 amino acids. The junction had 12 bases not matched to a gene; V was cut back by 6 bases and J by 6 bases. In DNA form, the CDR3 reads TGTGCCAGCAGTCCCCAAGGGGACAGGGGGTTCCATGGCTACACCTTC. Protein sequence: CASSPQGDRGFHGYTF.

V gene TRBV12-5 combines with J gene TRBJ1-2; D is possibly TRBD1 (6 bases). V dropped 2 bases and J dropped 8 bases, with 12 bases sitting between them. The CDR3 covers 13 residues. Germline-derived CDR1 and CDR2 are LGHNT and FRNRAP. CDR3 protein: CASGLPQGGGYTF. CDR3 DNA: TGTGCTAGTGGTTTGCCACAGGGTGGAGGCTACACCTTC.

This chain joins TRBV19 and TRBJ2-1; a possible D gene is TRBD2 (6 bases). The V end lost 3 bases, the J end lost 1 base, and 22 bases lay between the germline ends. This CDR3 region has 19 residues. Germline CDR1 LNHDA, CDR2 SQIVND (reference sequence). CDR3 nucleotides: TGTGCCAGTAGTATTGACATCGTGGCGGGACCCCCTTCCTACAATGAGCAGTTCTTC. It translates to CASSIDIVAGPPSYNEQFF.

The genes are TRBV25-1 and TRBJ1-6, with D possibly matching TRBD1 (5 bases). CDR1 and CDR2 from the germline V gene are MGHDK and SYGVNS. The CDR3 spans 13 residues. V lost 3 bases and J lost 7, with 7 bases in between. The CDR3 protein is CASSDGGNSPLHF. The CDR3 DNA follows: TGTGCCAGCAGTGACGGGGGGAATTCACCCCTCCACTTT.

The chain couples TRBV11-3 to TRBJ2-3; D perhaps matches TRBD1 (6 bases). The length of the CDR3 is 16 residues. Germline V lookup: CDR1 SGHNT, CDR2 YENEEA. Deletions cut 0 bases from V and 0 bases from J, with 10 bases between. The CDR3 region has the DNA TGTGCCAGCAGCTTAGATCTCGACAGGAGCACAGATACGCAGTATTTT. Encoded protein: CASSLDLDRSTDTQYF.

The V and J genes are TRBV29-1 and TRBJ2-6, with TRBD1 as a possible D gene (5 bases). Trimming cost V 5 bases and J 0 bases, with 14 bases left between them. This CDR3 contains 16 residues. The germline CDR1 and CDR2 sequences are SQVTM and ANQGSEA. The CDR3 DNA reads as TGCAGCGTTTTCACGGACATAGACTCTGGGGCCAACGTCCTGACTTTC. Protein sequence: CSVFTDIDSGANVLTF.